The 2 T cell receptor beta chains below were found in one sample sequenced in a study of early T cells in non-severe SARS-CoV-2 infection. TCRdb re-analysed the 5' RACE reads in MiXCR, keeping a single row per CDR3 protein. Here the sample spans around 99,000 distinct CDR3 sequences, approximately 16% being singletons. The sequences come from whole blood, collected at baseline. These TCRs come from an adult who was a healthcare worker with PCR-confirmed SARS-CoV-2 infection or an uninfected control (not recorded which).

The chain recombines TRBV6-1 with TRBJ1-2; D is ambiguous. The CDR3 length is 15 residues. V lost 3 bases, J lost 4 bases, and 15 bases lay in between. Germline V gene data show CDR1 as MNHNS and CDR2 as SASEGT. The CDR3 loop reads CASSEGETPFYGYTF. CDR3 nucleotide sequence: TGTGCCAGCAGTGAGGGAGAGACCCCCTTCTATGGCTACACCTTC.

The sample holds many counts of this clonotype. The gene calls are TRBV5-6 and TRBJ2-7, with a possible D match to TRBD2 (5 bases). Trimming took off 0 bases at V and 4 bases at J, with 14 bases between the two ends. The CDR3 is made up of 15 amino acids. Per the germline V gene, CDR1 is SGHDT and CDR2 is YYEEEE. Written as DNA, the CDR3 is TGTGCCAGCAGCTTGGGAGCGGTGAAAGCGTACGAGCAGTACTTC. It translates to CASSLGAVKAYEQYF.